Listed below are T cell receptor beta chains from one sample, sequenced in a study of CD8 T cells in ankylosing spondylitis. From the 5' RACE reads, TCRdb called clonotypes with MiXCR, one entry per CDR3 protein. The sample contains roughly 180,000 distinct CDR3 sequences, 9.8% of which appear only once. Specimen: blood, either unsorted or a sorted T cell fraction (not recorded which). Receptor source: a female donor with ankylosing spondylitis or in good health (not recorded which). Both conserved end residues are part of each CDR3. Each record gives: J gene, D gene, clone size, V gene, CDR3 DNA, CDR3 protein. The D gene is left open where the match is weak. Rows give clone size only sometimes, using once, few, many, or a class for an expanded clone.

TRBJ2-3 | . | few | TRBV4-1 | TGCGCCAGCAGCCAAGTAGCAGATCCAGATACGCAGTATTTT | CASSQVADPDTQYF
TRBJ1-6 | . | few | TRBV11-2 | TGTGCCAGCAGCGACGGATCTTCACCCCTCCACTTT | CASSDGSSPLHF
TRBJ2-1 | TRBD2 | many | TRBV11-1 | TGTGCCAGCAGCCCAGAGACCGGGACTAGCGGGAGCTACAATGAGCAGTTCTTC | CASSPETGTSGSYNEQFF
TRBJ2-7 | . | many | TRBV6-2/TRBV6-3 | TGTGCCAGCAGCCGGACAGCCAGGAACGAGCAGTACTTC | CASSRTARNEQYF
TRBJ2-4 | . | few | TRBV15 | TGTGCCACCAGCAGAGATCTTAGGAGAAAGGACATTCAGTACTTC | CATSRDLRRKDIQYF
TRBJ2-3 | . | many | TRBV7-9 | TGTGCCAGCAGCAGGCAGGGATACACAGATACGCAGTATTTT | CASSRQGYTDTQYF
TRBJ1-5 | . | few | TRBV27 | TGTGCCAGCACCTCACTAGGGAATAGCAATCAGCCCCAGCATTTT | CASTSLGNSNQPQHF
TRBJ2-7 | TRBD2 | . | TRBV18 | TGTGCCAGCTCACCACGGACTAGCGGGAGCCACGAGCAGTACTTC | CASSPRTSGSHEQYF
TRBJ2-1 | . | . | TRBV20-1 | TGCAGTGCTAGAGATGGTAGGGCCCACTACAATGAGCAGTTCTTC | CSARDGRAHYNEQFF
TRBJ1-2 | . | . | TRBV7-6 | TGTGCCAGCAGCGACGGGACCCTTAACTATGGCTACACCTTC | CASSDGTLNYGYTF
TRBJ2-3 | TRBD2 | few | TRBV7-8 | TGTGCCAGCAGCTTAGAACGACTAGCTAGCACAGATACGCAGTATTTT | CASSLERLASTDTQYF
TRBJ2-5 | . | . | TRBV3-1 | TGTGCCAGCAGCCAAGGAACGGGAAAGGGGCCTCGAGAGACCCAGTACTTC | CASSQGTGKGPRETQYF
TRBJ1-1 | . | many | TRBV20-1 | TGCAGTGCTCCTGGACCGCTAGAAGCTTTCTTT | CSAPGPLEAFF
TRBJ2-7 | . | few | TRBV15 | TGTGCCACCAGCAGAGATGGTTCCTTTTACGAGCAGTACTTC | CATSRDGSFYEQYF
TRBJ2-7 | TRBD2 | many | TRBV15 | TGTGCCACGCAGGGCCAGGGAGGGACCTACGAGCAGTACTTC | CATQGQGGTYEQYF
TRBJ2-7 | TRBD1 | . | TRBV6-1 | TGTGCCAGCGGCAAACAGGGGAAGAGCTACGAGCAGTACTTC | CASGKQGKSYEQYF
TRBJ2-2 | . | many | TRBV27 | TGTGCCAGCAGTTTTCAGGACACCGGGGAGCTGTTTTTT | CASSFQDTGELFF
TRBJ1-2 | . | . | TRBV20-1 | TGCAGTGCTAGTGTTGGGAATGGCTACACCTTC | CSASVGNGYTF
TRBJ2-2 | TRBD1 | few | TRBV20-1 | TGCAGTGCCCTGGACAGGAATAGAATGGACACCGGGGAGCTGTTTTTT | CSALDRNRMDTGELFF
TRBJ1-1 | . | few | TRBV5-1 | TGCGCCAGCAGCTTGGGGTCAGGGCCTGAAGCTTTCTTT | CASSLGSGPEAFF
TRBJ2-7 | . | few | TRBV2 | TGTGCCAGCAGCCCGGGAGACAGCGAGCAGTACTTC | CASSPGDSEQYF
TRBJ2-7 | TRBD2 | . | TRBV27 | TGTGCCAGCAGTCCGGGACTAGCGGGGGTGCAGTACTTC | CASSPGLAGVQYF
TRBJ2-1 | . | many | TRBV12-3/TRBV12-4 | TGTGCCAGCATCTTAGGGACCTACAATGAGCAGTTCTTC | CASILGTYNEQFF
TRBJ2-7 | . | many | TRBV12-3/TRBV12-4 | TGTGCCAGCAGTCCTCGGGAATTTTCCTACGAGCAGTACTTC | CASSPREFSYEQYF
TRBJ2-3 | . | . | TRBV28 | TGTGCCAGCAGCTTAGACGGCACAGAGACGCAGTATTTT | CASSLDGTETQYF
TRBJ1-3 | . | . | TRBV4-3 | TGCGCCAGCAAGGTTGACCAATCCTCTGGAAACACCATATATTTT | CASKVDQSSGNTIYF
TRBJ2-3 | . | many | TRBV5-6 | TGTGCCAGCAGCTTAATACAAGGAGATACAGATACGCAGTATTTT | CASSLIQGDTDTQYF
TRBJ2-1 | . | few | TRBV7-9 | TGTGCCAGCAGCTTATTGTTAAGGGGTACCTACAATGAGCAGTTCTTC | CASSLLLRGTYNEQFF
TRBJ2-3 | . | . | TRBV30 | TGTGCCTGGAGTGTAGCTTTCGGCACAGATACGCAGTATTTT | CAWSVAFGTDTQYF
TRBJ2-3 | TRBD1 | . | TRBV24-1 | TGTGCCACCAGTGAGAACAGGGGGATAGCCACAGATACGCAGTATTTT | CATSENRGIATDTQYF
TRBJ1-1 | . | many | TRBV15 | TGTGCCACCAGCAGAGATGGGCAGCCTGAAGCTTTCTTT | CATSRDGQPEAFF
TRBJ2-7 | . | many | TRBV7-9 | TGTGCCAGCAGCTCCTCGGCGGGGGAGCAGTACTTC | CASSSSAGEQYF
TRBJ1-1 | . | few | TRBV6-1 | TGTGCCAGCGGGCAGGTCAGAGACACTGAAGCTTTCTTT | CASGQVRDTEAFF
TRBJ1-5 | . | . | TRBV27 | TGTGCCAGCAGTTTTTCAGGAAGGAGTCAGCCCCAGCATTTT | CASSFSGRSQPQHF
TRBJ1-2 | . | . | TRBV7-2 | TGTGCCAGCAGCTCGGGACGGTCCGGCTACACCTTC | CASSSGRSGYTF
TRBJ2-7 | . | few | TRBV7-8 | TGTGCCAGCAGCCCCGAGGGGGGGTTGGGGTCCTACGAGCAGTACTTC | CASSPEGGLGSYEQYF
TRBJ1-1 | TRBD1 | . | TRBV29-1 | TGCAGCGTTCCCCGGACAGGGAATCCCACTGAAGCTTTCTTT | CSVPRTGNPTEAFF